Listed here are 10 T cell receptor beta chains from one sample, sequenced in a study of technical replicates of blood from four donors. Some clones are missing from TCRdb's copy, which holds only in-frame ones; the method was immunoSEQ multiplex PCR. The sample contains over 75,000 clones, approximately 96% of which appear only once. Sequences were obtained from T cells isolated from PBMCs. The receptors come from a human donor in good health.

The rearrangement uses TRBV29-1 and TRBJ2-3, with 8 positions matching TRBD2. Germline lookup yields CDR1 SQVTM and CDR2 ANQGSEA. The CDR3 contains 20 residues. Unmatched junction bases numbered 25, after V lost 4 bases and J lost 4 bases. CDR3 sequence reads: CSVVFSGASGYGASADTQYF. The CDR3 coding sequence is TGCAGCGTTGTCTTCTCTGGGGCTAGCGGGTATGGCGCTTCCGCAGATACGCAGTATTTT.

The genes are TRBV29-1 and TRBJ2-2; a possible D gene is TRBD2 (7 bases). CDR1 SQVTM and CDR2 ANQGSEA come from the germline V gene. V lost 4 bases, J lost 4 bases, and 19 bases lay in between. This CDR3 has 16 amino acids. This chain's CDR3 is CSVAPHGGRFTGELFF. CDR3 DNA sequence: TGCAGCGTTGCTCCCCACGGGGGGCGATTCACCGGGGAGCTGTTTTTT.

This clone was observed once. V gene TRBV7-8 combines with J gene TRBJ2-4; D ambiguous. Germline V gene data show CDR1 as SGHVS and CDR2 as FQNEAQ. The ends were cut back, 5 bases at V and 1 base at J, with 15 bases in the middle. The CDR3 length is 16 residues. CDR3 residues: CASSPKTGWAKNIQYF. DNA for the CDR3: TGTGCCAGCAGCCCAAAGACTGGCTGGGCCAAAAACATTCAGTACTTC. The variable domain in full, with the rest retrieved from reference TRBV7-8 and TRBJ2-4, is GAGVSQSPRYKVAKRGQDVALRCDPISGHVSLFWYQQALGQGPEFLTYFQNEAQLDKSGLPSDRFFAERPEGSVSTLKIQRTQQEDSAVYLCASSPKTGWAKNIQYFGAGTRLSVL.

The CDR3 DNA reads TGTGCCACCAGCAGAGATCGGGGGACAGGGGGCACTGAAGCTTTCTTT. Its protein is CATSRDRGTGGTEAFF. V and J are TRBV15 and TRBJ1-1, with 11 bases identical to TRBD1. The trim removed 0 bases at V and 4 bases at J, leaving 4 bases unmatched. The CDR3 is made up of 16 amino acids. CDR1 is LNHNV, CDR2 YYDKDF, per germline (reference sequence).

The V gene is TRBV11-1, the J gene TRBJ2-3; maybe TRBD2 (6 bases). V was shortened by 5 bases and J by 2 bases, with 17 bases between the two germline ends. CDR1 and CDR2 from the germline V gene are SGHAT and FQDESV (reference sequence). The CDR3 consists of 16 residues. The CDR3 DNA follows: TGTGCCAGCAGCCCGAAGGAGGGGACCTACACAGATACGCAGTATTTT. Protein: CASSPKEGTYTDTQYF. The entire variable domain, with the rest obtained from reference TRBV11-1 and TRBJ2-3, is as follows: EAEVAQSPRYKITEKSQAVAFWCDPISGHATLYWYRQILGQGPELLVQFQDESVVDDSQLPKDRFSAERLKGVDSTLKIQPAELGDSAMYLCASSPKEGTYTDTQYFGPGTRLTVL.

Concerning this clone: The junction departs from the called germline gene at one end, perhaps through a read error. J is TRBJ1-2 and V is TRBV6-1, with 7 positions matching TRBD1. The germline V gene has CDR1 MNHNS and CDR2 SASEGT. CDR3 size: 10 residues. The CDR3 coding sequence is TGTGCCAGCAGTCACTCCGGGGACAGCTTC. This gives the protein CASSHSGDSF.

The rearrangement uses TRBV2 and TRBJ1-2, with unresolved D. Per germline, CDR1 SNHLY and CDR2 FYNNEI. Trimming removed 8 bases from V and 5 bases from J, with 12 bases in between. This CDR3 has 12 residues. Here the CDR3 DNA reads TGTGCCAGCCTGGAGGTAGGTTATGGCTACACCTTC. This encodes CASLEVGYGYTF.

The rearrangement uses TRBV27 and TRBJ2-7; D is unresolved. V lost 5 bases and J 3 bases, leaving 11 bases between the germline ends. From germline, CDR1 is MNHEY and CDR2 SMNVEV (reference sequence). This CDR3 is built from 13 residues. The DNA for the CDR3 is TGTGCCAGCAGTCGCGACATGAACTACGAGCAGTACTTC. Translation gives CASSRDMNYEQYF.

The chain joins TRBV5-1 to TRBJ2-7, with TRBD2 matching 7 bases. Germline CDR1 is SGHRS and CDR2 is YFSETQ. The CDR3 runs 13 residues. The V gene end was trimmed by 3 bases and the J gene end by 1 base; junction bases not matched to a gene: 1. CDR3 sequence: CASSWGGSYEQYF. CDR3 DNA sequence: TGCGCCAGCAGCTGGGGGGGTTCCTACGAGCAGTACTTC.

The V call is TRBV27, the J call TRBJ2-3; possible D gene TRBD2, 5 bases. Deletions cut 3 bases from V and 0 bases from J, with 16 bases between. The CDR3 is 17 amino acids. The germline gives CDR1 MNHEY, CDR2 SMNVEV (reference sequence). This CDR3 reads CASSLAASRPSTDTQYF. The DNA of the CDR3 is TGTGCCAGCAGTTTGGCAGCTAGCCGGCCTAGCACAGATACGCAGTATTTT.